This entry concerns a single T cell receptor (beta chain). The clone's antigen remains unknown. No base-level quality is on record; no much larger clone is a single base apart. Library preparation employed the immunoSEQ multiplex PCR assay. For the multiplex PCR, a mixture combining 60 forward primers for TCR Vbeta segments and 13 reverse primers for TCR Jbeta segments was used. The CDR3 region of rearranged TCR beta genes was amplified from genomic DNA by a multiplex PCR assay. The Illumina HiSeq System was used to sequence the amplified TCR beta libraries as 87-base-pair reads. For the original study's pipeline: In a later analysis, roughly 80 million unique TCR beta chains were counted across the 500 to 850 repertoires, and around 11 million of these chains were shared by at least two donors. Raw reads were error-corrected and collapsed into unique sequences with a nearest-neighbor algorithm that merged closely related sequences to remove PCR and sequencing errors. CDR3 sequences were aligned to IMGT reference sequences to assign V, D and J gene segments. For a sequence to be retained, a match of at least six nucleotides was required to both a V gene segment and a J gene segment. Rearrangements were classified as productive when the CDR3 lacked stop codons and remained in frame with V and J, and all other rearrangements were classified as non-productive. Following IMGT convention, CDR3 was defined as the stretch from the second conserved V-encoded cysteine to the conserved J-encoded phenylalanine. The earlier analysis of fewer than 750 of the donors excluded sequences that lacked an unambiguous match to a single V gene segment. In an earlier analysis of a few hundred of the donors, V segments were called functional above 56.7% productive rearrangements and were called segregating when the between-donor standard deviation exceeded 5%. A statistical classification framework was built to diagnose cytomegalovirus status from the catalog of TCR beta chain sequences. A later analysis assigned V and J genes by comparing TCR nucleotide sequences with IMGT/GENE-DB human TR gene sequences. A later analysis assigned CDR3 sequences and most-parsimonious VDJ recombination scenarios with the TCRdist pipeline. In a later analysis, each TCR beta chain was defined by its CDR3 amino acid sequence together with its V-gene family, and reads lacking a unique V-gene family were excluded. As a way to deal with suspected cross-contamination and a sequencing artifact, a later analysis dropped roughly 620 nucleotide sequences that were highly shared and had low generation probability. A later analysis calculated a clonal expansion index for each public chain from normalized within-repertoire ranks of inferred template counts. In a later analysis, generation probabilities were computed using a VDJ recombination model fitted to out-of-frame rearrangements, and the results were checked against IGoR. Hypergeometric tests were used in a later analysis to score TCR-TCR, TCR-HLA and TCR-CMV co-occurrence, with a repertoire-size bias correction applied to the TCR pairs. A later analysis estimated false discovery rates by permuting HLA or CMV assignments 20 times. In a later analysis, co-occurring TCRs were grouped using DBSCAN, with TCRdist sequence similarity added in when clustering inside HLA-allele-positive subsets. Co-occurrence clustering excluded repertoires with fewer than 30,000 or more than 120,000 public chains, plus five with anomalous nucleotide sharing. Drawn from immuneACCESS, this table holds only the in-frame rearrangements with V and J called that TCRdb kept. Clones are partly lost; checked studies trace under half to an unresolved V gene and leave the rest unexplained. For V, J and clone size, that table is used; D and trimming come from the DNA. For this sample there are some 85,000 clones; roughly 80% appear just once. The ten largest account for roughly 2.3% of the sample.

The data are from a study of cytomegalovirus exposure and HLA in healthy donors (dated by TCRdb to 2016 to 2017). The study in broad terms: An earlier analysis of more than 550 of the donors reported under 300 Gb of sequence data and around 120 million unique TCR beta sequences obtained from about 179 million T cells. An early release that covered roughly 600 HLA-typed donors contained around 300 gigabases of sequencing data and tens of millions of unique TCR sequences. Among the roughly 400 genotyped donors, more than 70% belonged to the genetic ancestry cluster associated with self-reported Caucasian donors. The study was designed to test whether signatures of past pathogen exposure could be identified by cataloging public T cell receptors. The study used immunosequencing to profile the T cell repertoires of 600 to 850 subjects and linked those repertoires to cytomegalovirus serostatus. Besides the first cohort of under 700 subjects, a separate validation cohort made up of over 95 different subjects was used. To predict cytomegalovirus infection status, the study brought together high-throughput TCR immunosequencing, statistical association of individual TCRs with disease status, and machine learning. A later analysis re-examined previously published TCR beta repertoires from over 500 donors and added high-resolution HLA genotyping to investigate patterns of TCR occurrence. In the later analysis, no new phenotypic data were used to find candidate immune exposures; instead, reliance was placed on TCR beta sequences and their occurrence across donors. To decide whether each TCR beta V gene segment behaved as functional or pseudogenic, an earlier analysis of 587 of the donors relied on high-throughput TCR beta sequencing. Alongside the repertoire data, information on donor age, sex, ethnicity and CMV serostatus was compiled. Genome-wide SNP genotypes for about 60% of the 666 donors were used in a later genetic analysis, which treated that subset as a discovery cohort. All discovery cohort repertoires had been generated on a single sequencing platform. Class I and class II HLA loci were covered by the typing at four-digit resolution. Typing coverage differed by locus: A, B, C, DRB1 and DQB1 were typed in roughly 620-630 donors, DQA1 in 500 to 550, DPA1 in approximately 610, and DPB1 in 400 to 480. A few DR-DQ haplotypes were handled as single units for association and clustering because linkage in the cohort was strong. Across under 500 genotyped donors of the cohort, an average of about 240,000 unique TCR beta nucleotide sequences per donor were sequenced, and approximately 19% of those sequences were non-productive. What the research found in general, with its limitations: Strong co-occurrence of HLA alleles, especially DR and DQ, made assigning TCR associations to individual alleles difficult. In a later genetic analysis, fewer N-insertions in productive TCRs were reported among donors in an Asian-associated ancestry cluster than the roughly 670-donor mean. A later analysis found that HLA-associated TCR beta chains were more clonally expanded and had lower generation probabilities than equally common non-associated chains. In a later analysis, TCR association rates were found to vary across HLA loci, with the most associated TCRs seen for DRB1 alleles and the fewest for HLA-C alleles. A cluster of highly shared sequence variants was judged likely to represent a technical artifact of the sequencing pipeline. Across donors, most TCR sequences were observed very rarely, whereas some public TCRs were present in many individuals. A few of the identified cytomegalovirus-associated TCR beta chains were confirmed in vitro to be specific for cytomegalovirus antigens. A further reported finding was that TCR beta sequences accurately predicted the HLA-A and HLA-B alleles for most subjects in the first cohort. According to a later analysis, parvovirus B19, influenza, CMV and Epstein-Barr virus appeared linked to several top co-occurrence clusters. In a later analysis, most CMV-associated TCR beta chains were found to appear HLA-restricted, with HLA associations seemingly driven largely by CMV exposure. Some IMGT-functional V segments, including TRBV6-2 and TRBV6-3, could not be distinguished by the 87-base-pair reads and were therefore excluded. An earlier analysis of around 600 of the donors showed that most TCR beta V segments appeared in productive rearrangements either about 87% or about 30% of the time, which broadly matched IMGT annotations. A total of about 150 TCR beta chains were listed by the study as associated with cytomegalovirus. CMV serostatus was the only immune exposure information available for the cohort. Correlated functional status among segregating V segments might be attributable to linkage disequilibrium, but an unknown experimental factor could not be ruled out. Only TCR beta chains were sequenced in this cohort, and the absence of alpha or paired-chain data limited detectable features. Because counts were too low, some 16 rarely observed V segments, including chromosome 9 orphons, were excluded from the earlier analysis of 587 of the donors. HLA typing was unavailable for some donors at each locus, so association tests used only the typed subset. Cytomegalovirus status was reported to be diagnosed by the classifier with high specificity and sensitivity in both the original and validation cohorts. In a later genetic analysis, a missense DCLRE1C variant was associated with V-gene and J-gene trimming of TCR beta chains, and the association was replicated in an independent cohort. Sequencing depth was assumed to be roughly uniform across donors in the presence/absence analyses, though that assumption may not hold. The authors suggested that the approach could potentially be extended to other disease states and immunological phenotypes. At a false discovery rate of 0.05, a later analysis linked around 15,000 TCR beta sequences to specific HLA alleles.

The cohort consisted of fewer than 700 healthy bone marrow donors. At the time of sampling, every cohort member was nominally healthy, though immune exposures that went unrecorded were likely present. The donor tested CMV seronegative and was one of the 352 seronegative cohort members. Every donor gave a peripheral blood sample, and the peripheral blood mononuclear cells from that sample were used for TCR beta sequencing. Genomic DNA extraction from the blood cell samples was performed with the Qiagen DNeasy Blood Extraction Kit. CDR1 and CDR2 are read off the germline V gene as MGHRA and YSYEKL. V is pruned by 6 bases and J by 1 base, leaving 5 bases of the junction without a gene match. CDR3 length: 15 amino acids, cysteine to phenylalanine. Of the read, only the CDR3 DNA is kept; its 45 bases are in frame from base 1.

The sample consisted of PBMCs. This sequence uses TRBV4-1 and TRBJ2-3; 9 junctional bases match TRBD2. This clonotype originated in a woman between 50 and 59 years old in good health and CMV-seronegative. CDR3 sequence: CASRHSSGGTDTQYF. The bases are TGCGCCAGCAGGCACTCTAGCGGGGGCACAGATACGCAGTATTTT.